This T cell receptor beta chain derives from a study of beta chain features in type 1 diabetes. Study-level findings and limits: Insertion counts at VDJ junctions were lower in type 1 diabetes patients, who also showed more deletions there.

A sort by CD45RO/CCR7/CD25/CD127/CD95/CD27 yielded CD4+ naive, central memory, regulatory and stem cell-like memory cells. Looked up from germline, CDR1 is ENHRY and CDR2 is SYGVKD. The CDR3 is made up of 14 amino acids. V lost 10 bases and J lost 3; bases outside the gene matches: 7. This clone was observed a handful of times. Its matching antigen is unknown. The isolated RNA, all of it, was reverse transcribed, so expressed TCRB transcripts were what got sequenced. Assay: immunoSEQ multiplex PCR; the TCRdb copy retains only in-frame clones and omits some. The sample records around 400,000 clones, around 16% being singletons.

The chain couples TRBV10-3 to TRBJ2-3, with TRBD2 identical over 10 bases. The sequence was collected from a woman aged 18-29 years in good health. Sequencing was done on a sample of naive CD4+ T cells from blood. The CDR3 sequence is CATGTSVQTDTQYF. The CDR3 DNA follows: TGTGCCACCGGGACTAGCGTCCAAACAGATACGCAGTATTTT.